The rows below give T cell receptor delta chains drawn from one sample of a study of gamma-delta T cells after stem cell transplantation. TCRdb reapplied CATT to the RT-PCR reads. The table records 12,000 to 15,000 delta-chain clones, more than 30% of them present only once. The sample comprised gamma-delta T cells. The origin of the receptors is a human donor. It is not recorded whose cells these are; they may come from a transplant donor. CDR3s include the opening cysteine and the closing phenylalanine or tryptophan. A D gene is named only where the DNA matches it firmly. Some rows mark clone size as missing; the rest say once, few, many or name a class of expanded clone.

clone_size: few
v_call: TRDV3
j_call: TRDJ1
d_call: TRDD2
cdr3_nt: TGTGCCTTTAACCCCCGCGCCTTCCTGCTTCCCTACGTTGGGGCCGATAAACTCATCTTT
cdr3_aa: CAFNPRAFLLPYVGADKLIF

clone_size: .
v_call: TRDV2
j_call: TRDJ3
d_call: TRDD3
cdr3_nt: TGTGCCTGTGACGAAGTCCTGGGGGATACGCGCAGGGACACCCGACAGATGTTTTTC
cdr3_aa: CACDEVLGDTRRDTRQMFF

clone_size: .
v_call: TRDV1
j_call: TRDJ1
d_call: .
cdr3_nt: TGTGCTCTTGGGGACCGTTCGGGGCGACCCGATAAACTCATCTTT
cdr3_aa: CALGDRSGRPDKLIF

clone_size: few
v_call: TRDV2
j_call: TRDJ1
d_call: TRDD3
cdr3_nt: TGTGCCTGTGACATGGTTACATTTCCGGGGGATACGAGCCACGCCGATAAACTCATCTTT
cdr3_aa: CACDMVTFPGDTSHADKLIF

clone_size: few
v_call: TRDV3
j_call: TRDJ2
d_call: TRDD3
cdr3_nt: TGTGCCTCTGCCAATCTCGATACTGGGGGATACGCGTATCGGACAGCACAACTCTTCTTT
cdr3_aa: CASANLDTGGYAYRTAQLFF

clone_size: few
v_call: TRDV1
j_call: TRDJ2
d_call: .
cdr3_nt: TGTGCTCTTGGGGACCCCCTCTGTGTCGCACAGACCTTCGCCCTGGATAACCCGACAGCACAACTCTTCTTT
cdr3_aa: CALGDPLCVAQTFALDNPTAQLFF

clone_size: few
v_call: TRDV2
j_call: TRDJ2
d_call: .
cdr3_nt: TGTGCCTGTGACACACTGGGCCATGCTTTGACAGCACAACTCTTCTTT
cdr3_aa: CACDTLGHALTAQLFF

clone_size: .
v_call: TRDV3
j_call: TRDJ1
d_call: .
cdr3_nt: TGTGCCTCCCCTTCCTATCTTGGGGATACGTTGGCCGATAAACTCATCTTT
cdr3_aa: CASPSYLGDTLADKLIF

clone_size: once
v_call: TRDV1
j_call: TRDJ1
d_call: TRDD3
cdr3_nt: TGTGCTCTTGGGGAACTTTGGCTACCCTATGGGGGATACGCCGATAAACTCATCTTT
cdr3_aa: CALGELWLPYGGYADKLIF

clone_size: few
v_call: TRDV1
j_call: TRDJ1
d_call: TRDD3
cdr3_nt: TGTGCTCTTGGGGAGCGTATCTACGTGGACTGGGGGATACGCCCGGCCACCGATAAACTCATCTTT
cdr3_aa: CALGERIYVDWGIRPATDKLIF

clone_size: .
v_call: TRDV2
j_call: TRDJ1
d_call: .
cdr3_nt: TGTGCCTGTGACATACTGGTGGCTCCCCTCACCTATAAACTCATCTTT
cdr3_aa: CACDILVAPLTYKLIF

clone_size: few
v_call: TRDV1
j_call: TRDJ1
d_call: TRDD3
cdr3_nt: TGTGCTCTTGGGGATAGATTGGGGATACGCGGTGGAACCAATAAACTCATCTTT
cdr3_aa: CALGDRLGIRGGTNKLIF

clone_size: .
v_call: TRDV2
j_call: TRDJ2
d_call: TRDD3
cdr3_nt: TGTGCCTGTGATGGGGTGGGGGATAACCTACGAGGTCCTTTGACAGCAAAACTCTTCTTT
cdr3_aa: CACDGVGDNLRGPLTAKLFF

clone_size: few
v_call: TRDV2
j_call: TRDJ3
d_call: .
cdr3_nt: TGTGCCTGTGTCCGAGTCTGGGGAGGCTCCTGGGACACCCGACAGATGTTTTTC
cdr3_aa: CACVRVWGGSWDTRQMFF

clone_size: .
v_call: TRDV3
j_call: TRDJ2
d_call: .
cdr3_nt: TGTGCCCCCGGACCCTCTGTTTGGGGACCCCTGGGGAATCCTTTGACAGCACAACTCTTCTTT
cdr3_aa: CAPGPSVWGPLGNPLTAQLFF

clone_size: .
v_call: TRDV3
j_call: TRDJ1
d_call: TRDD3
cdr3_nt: TGTGCCATTTCCTTTGGTTATGGGGGATTTACTAACACCGATAAACTCATCTTT
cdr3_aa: CAISFGYGGFTNTDKLIF

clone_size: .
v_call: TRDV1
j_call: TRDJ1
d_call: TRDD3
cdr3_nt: TGTGCTCTTGGGGAACTCGGAGGATACGGCGATAAACTCATCTTT
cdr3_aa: CALGELGGYGDKLIF

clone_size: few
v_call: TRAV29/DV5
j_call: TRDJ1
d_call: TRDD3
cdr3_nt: TGTGCAGCAATTGGTCGGGACGTACTGGGGGATACGCCCGATAAACTCATCTTT
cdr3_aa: CAAIGRDVLGDTPDKLIF

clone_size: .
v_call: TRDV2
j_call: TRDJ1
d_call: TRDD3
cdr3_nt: TGTGCCTGTGACACCGGGAGACTGGGGGAGACAGAACTCATCTTT
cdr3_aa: CACDTGRLGETELIF

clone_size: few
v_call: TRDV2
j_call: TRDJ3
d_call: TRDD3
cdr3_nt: TGTGCCTGTGACCTACTGGGGGCCCCCTCCTGGGACACCCGACAGATGTTTTTC
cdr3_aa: CACDLLGAPSWDTRQMFF

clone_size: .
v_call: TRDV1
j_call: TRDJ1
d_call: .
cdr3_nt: TGTGCTCTTGGGGTGTCCCTTCCCTCTTCTTACACCGATAAACTCATCTTT
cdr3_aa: CALGVSLPSSYTDKLIF

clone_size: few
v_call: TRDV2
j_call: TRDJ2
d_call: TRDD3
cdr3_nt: TGTGCCTGTGACTCCCTACTTGCTGGGGGATACGCCCGAGAGACAGCACAACTCTTCTTT
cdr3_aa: CACDSLLAGGYARETAQLFF

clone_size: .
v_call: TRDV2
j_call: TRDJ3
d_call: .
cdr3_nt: TGTGCCTGTGACACTGGCAAAATCCGGGTGATACTCGCTAGGCCCTGGGGCACCCGACAGATGTTTTTC
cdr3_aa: CACDTGKIRVILARPWGTRQMFF

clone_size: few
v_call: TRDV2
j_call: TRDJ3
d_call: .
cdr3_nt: TGTGCCTGTGACACAGGATTCGGGCAAGAAAGCTCCTGGGACACCCGACAGATGTTTTTC
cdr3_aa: CACDTGFGQESSWDTRQMFF

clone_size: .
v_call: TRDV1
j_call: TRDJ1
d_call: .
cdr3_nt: TGTGCTCTTGGGACCCCTGGGATGACGGCTGCCCCTTTGGGACTCATCTTT
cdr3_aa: CALGTPGMTAAPLGLIF

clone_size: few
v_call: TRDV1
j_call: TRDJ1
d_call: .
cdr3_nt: TGTGCTCTTGGACAACTTCCTAATTACTGGGGGCCACCGACTACCGATAAACTCATCTTT
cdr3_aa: CALGQLPNYWGPPTTDKLIF

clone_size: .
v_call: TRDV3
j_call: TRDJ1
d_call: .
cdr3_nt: TGTGCCTTGAAACCTTCCCCTGGTCAGGGGTATAAACTCATCTTT
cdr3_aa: CALKPSPGQGYKLIF

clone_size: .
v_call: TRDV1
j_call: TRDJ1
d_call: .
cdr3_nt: TGTGCTCTTGGGGAACTGTGCGTCCGCAGTGGGGGCCCTTACACCGATAAACTCATCTTT
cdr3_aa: CALGELCVRSGGPYTDKLIF

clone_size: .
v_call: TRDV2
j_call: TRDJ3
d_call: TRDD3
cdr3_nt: TGTGCCTGTGACCGTGTGACTGGGGGACCCACTTCCTGGGACACCCGACAGATGTTTTTC
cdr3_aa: CACDRVTGGPTSWDTRQMFF

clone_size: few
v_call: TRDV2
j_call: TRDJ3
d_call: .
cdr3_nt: TGTGCCTGTGACACCGGGGGCTCCTGGGACACCCGACAGATGTTTTTC
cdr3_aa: CACDTGGSWDTRQMFF

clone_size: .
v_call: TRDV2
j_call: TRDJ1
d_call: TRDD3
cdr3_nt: TGTGCCTGCCATACTTCCTACAGTTTATACTGGGGGATACGCAAAGATCCCGATAAACTCATCTTT
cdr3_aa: CACHTSYSLYWGIRKDPDKLIF

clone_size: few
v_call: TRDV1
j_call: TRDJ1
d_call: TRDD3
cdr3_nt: TGTGCTCTTGGGGCCCTGAGCTGCTACGCGGGGGATCAGGAGCCCGACACCGATAAACTCATCTTT
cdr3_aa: CALGALSCYAGDQEPDTDKLIF

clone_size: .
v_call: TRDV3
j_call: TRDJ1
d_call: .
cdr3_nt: TGTGCCTTTAGATCCGAGTACCCCGATAAACTCATCTTT
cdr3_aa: CAFRSEYPDKLIF

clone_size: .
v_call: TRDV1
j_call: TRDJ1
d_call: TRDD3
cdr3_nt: TGTGCTCTTGGGGAACCCCAGGATCCTACGTCGTGGGACTGGGGGATACAAGCCTTTAGACTGTACACCGATAAACTCATCTTT
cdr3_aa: CALGEPQDPTSWDWGIQAFRLYTDKLIF